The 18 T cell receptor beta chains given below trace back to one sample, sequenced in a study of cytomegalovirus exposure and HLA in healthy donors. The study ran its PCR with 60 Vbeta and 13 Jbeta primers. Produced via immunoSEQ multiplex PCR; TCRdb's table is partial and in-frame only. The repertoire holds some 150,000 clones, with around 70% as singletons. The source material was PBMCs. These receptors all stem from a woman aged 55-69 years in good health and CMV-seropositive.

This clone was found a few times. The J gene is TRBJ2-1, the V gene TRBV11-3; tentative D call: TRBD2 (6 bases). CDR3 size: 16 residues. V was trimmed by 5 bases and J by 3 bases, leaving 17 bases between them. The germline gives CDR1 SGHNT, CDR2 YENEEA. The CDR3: CASSTRGAGVYNEQFF. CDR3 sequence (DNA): TGTGCCAGCAGCACCCGCGGGGCGGGCGTCTACAATGAGCAGTTCTTC.

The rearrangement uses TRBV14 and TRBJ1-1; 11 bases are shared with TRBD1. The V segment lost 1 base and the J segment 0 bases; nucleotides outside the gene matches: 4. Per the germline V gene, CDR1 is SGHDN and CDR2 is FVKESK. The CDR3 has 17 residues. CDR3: CASSQGGQGAVNTEAFF. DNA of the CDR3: TGTGCCAGCAGCCAAGGAGGACAGGGGGCGGTGAACACTGAAGCTTTCTTT.

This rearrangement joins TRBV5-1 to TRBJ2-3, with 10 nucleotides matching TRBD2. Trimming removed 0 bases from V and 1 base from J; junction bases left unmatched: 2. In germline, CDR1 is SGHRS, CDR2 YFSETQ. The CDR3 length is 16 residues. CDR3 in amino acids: CASSLAGTSGTDTQYF. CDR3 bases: TGCGCCAGCAGCTTGGCGGGGACTAGCGGCACAGATACGCAGTATTTT.

The CDR3 DNA reads TGTGCCAGCAGTACCCCCGGGGGCAATGAGCAGTTCTTC. Translated, it gives CASSTPGGNEQFF. This sequence joins TRBV6-5 and TRBJ2-1; the D gene is possibly TRBD2 (6 bases). V gave up 5 bases and J gave up 6 bases, with 11 bases separating them. Germline CDR1 and CDR2: MNHEY and SVGAGI. The length of the CDR3 is 13 residues.

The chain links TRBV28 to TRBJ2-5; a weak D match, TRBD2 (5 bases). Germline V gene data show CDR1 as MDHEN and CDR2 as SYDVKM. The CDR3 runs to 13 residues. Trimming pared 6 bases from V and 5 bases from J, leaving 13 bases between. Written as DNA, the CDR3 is TGTGCCAGCAGCCCCGGGATTTTGGAGACCCAGTACTTC. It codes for CASSPGILETQYF.

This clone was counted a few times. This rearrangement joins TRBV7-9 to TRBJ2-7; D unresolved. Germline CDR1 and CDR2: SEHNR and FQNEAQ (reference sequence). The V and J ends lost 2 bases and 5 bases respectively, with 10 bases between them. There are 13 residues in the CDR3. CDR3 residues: CASSLYGSDEQYF. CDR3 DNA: TGTGCCAGCAGCTTATACGGTTCCGACGAGCAGTACTTC.

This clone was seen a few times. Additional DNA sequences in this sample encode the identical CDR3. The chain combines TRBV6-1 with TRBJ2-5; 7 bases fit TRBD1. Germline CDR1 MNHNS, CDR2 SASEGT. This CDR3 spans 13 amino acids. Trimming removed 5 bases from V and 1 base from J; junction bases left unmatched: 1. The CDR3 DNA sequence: TGTGCCAGCAGTAGGGACAGCCAAGAGACCCAGTACTTC. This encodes CASSRDSQETQYF.

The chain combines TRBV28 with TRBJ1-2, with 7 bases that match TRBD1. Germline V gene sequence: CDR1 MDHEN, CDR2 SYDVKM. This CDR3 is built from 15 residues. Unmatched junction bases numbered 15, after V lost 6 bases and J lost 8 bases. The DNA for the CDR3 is TGTGCCAGCAGAACAGGGGTCCCCTTTCTGAAAGGCTACACCTTC. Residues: CASRTGVPFLKGYTF.

The CDR3 bases are TGTGCCAGCAGCTTAGAGGCATACGGGAGGAGGTCAGATACGCAGTATTTT. As protein: CASSLEAYGRRSDTQYF. The chain recombines TRBV7-9 with TRBJ2-3; 7 bases are a match to TRBD2. Trimming removed 1 base from V and 4 bases from J; junction bases left unmatched: 11. CDR3 length equals 17 residues. Germline lookup yields CDR1 SEHNR and CDR2 FQNEAQ (reference sequence).

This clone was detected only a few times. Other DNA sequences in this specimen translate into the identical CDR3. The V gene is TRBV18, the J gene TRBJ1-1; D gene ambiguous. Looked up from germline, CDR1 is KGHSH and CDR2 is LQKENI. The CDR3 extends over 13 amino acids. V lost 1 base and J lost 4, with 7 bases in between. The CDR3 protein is CASSPRGGTEAFF. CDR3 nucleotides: TGTGCCAGCTCACCACGAGGAGGCACTGAAGCTTTCTTT. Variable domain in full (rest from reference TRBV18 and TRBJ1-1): NAGVMQNPRHLVRRRGQEARLRCSPMKGHSHVYWYRQLPEEGLKFMVYLQKENIIDESGMPKERFSAEFPKEGPSILRIQQVVRGDSAAYFCASSPRGGTEAFFGQGTRLTVV.

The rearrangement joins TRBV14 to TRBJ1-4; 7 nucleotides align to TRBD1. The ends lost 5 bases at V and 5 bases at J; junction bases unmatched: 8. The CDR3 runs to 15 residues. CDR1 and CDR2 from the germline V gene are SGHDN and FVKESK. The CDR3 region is CASSAWTGGNEKLFF. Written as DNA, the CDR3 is TGTGCCAGCAGCGCCTGGACAGGAGGGAATGAAAAACTGTTTTTT.

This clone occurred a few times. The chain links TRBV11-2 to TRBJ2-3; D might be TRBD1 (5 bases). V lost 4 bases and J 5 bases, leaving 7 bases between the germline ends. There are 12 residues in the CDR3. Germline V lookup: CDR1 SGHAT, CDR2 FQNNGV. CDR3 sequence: CASSSQGDTQYF. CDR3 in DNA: TGTGCCAGCAGCTCCCAGGGAGATACGCAGTATTTT. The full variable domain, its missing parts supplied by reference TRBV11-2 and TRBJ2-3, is EAGVAQSPRYKIIEKRQSVAFWCNPISGHATLYWYQQILGQGPKLLIQFQNNGVVDDSQLPKDRFSAERLKGVDSTLKIQPAKLEDSAVYLCASSSQGDTQYFGPGTRLTVL.

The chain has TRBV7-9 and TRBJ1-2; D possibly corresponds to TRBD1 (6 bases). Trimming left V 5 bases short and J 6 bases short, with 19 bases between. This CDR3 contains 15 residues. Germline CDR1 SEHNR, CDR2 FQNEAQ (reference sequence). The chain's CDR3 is CASSTPGHQSHGYTF. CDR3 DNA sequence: TGTGCCAGCAGCACCCCGGGACACCAGAGCCATGGCTACACCTTC.

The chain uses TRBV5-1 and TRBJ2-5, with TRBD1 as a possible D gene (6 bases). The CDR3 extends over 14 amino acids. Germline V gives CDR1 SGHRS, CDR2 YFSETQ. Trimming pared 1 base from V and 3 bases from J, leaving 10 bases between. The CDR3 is CASSLRDNEETQYF. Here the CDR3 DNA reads TGCGCCAGCAGCTTGAGGGACAACGAAGAGACCCAGTACTTC.

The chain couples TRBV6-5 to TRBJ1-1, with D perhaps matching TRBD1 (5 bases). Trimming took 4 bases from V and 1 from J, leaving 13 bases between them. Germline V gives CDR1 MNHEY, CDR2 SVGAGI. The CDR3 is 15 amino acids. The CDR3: CASSSLGGRNTEAFF. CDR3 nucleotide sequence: TGTGCCAGCAGTTCGTTGGGGGGGAGGAACACTGAAGCTTTCTTT.

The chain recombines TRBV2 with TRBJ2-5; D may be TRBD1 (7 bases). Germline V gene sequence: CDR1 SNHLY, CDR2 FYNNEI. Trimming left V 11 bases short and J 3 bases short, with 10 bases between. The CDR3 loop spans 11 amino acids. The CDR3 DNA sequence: TGTGCCGGAGGGACAGAAGAGACCCAGTACTTC. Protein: CAGGTEETQYF.

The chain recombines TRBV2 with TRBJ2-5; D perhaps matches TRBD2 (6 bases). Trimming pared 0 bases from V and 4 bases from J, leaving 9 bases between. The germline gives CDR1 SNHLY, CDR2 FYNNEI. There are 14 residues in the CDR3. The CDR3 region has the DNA TGTGCCAGCAGTGAAGCGCTCGGGGGAGAGACCCAGTACTTC. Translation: CASSEALGGETQYF. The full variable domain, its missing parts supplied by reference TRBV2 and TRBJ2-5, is EPEVTQTPSHQVTQMGQEVILRCVPISNHLYFYWYRQILGQKVEFLVSFYNNEISEKSEIFDDQFSVERPDGSNFTLKIRSTKLEDSAMYFCASSEALGGETQYFGPGTRLLVL.

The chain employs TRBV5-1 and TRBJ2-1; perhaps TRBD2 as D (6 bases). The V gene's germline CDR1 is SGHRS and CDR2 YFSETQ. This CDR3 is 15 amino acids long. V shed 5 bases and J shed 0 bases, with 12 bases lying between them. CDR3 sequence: CASSSTGDSYNEQFF. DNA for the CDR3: TGCGCCAGCAGTTCCACGGGAGACTCCTACAATGAGCAGTTCTTC.